This section outlines one T cell receptor beta chain sequence together with its context. In the authors' workflow: Scientists estimated how many nucleated cells there were by amplifying reference gene primers. This table comes from immunoSEQ multiplex PCR, and its TCRdb copy is limited to in-frame clones, with some not included. Clone size and the V and J calls come from that table; the DNA yielded D and trimming. The table includes 95,000 to 100,000 clones, more than 75% detected once. The entry originates in a study of blood T cell repertoires in COVID-19. Study-wide background: Samples representing acute and convalescent COVID-19 were sourced from the United States, Italy and Spain. T cells, B-cell-depleted T cells, or PBMCs supplied cDNA or gDNA.

The V and J ends lost 3 bases and 5 bases respectively, with 13 bases between them. The CDR3 totals 15 residues. Germline lookup yields CDR1 SGHAT and CDR2 FQNNGV. This chain joins TRBV11-2 and TRBJ1-4, with TRBD1 as a possible D gene (6 bases). The TCR was taken from a woman between 25 and 40 years old with acute or convalescent COVID-19. Sequencing was performed on peripheral blood. The CDR3 sequence: CASSFGGSQNEKLFF. As DNA, the CDR3 is TGTGCCAGCAGCTTTGGGGGCAGCCAGAATGAAAAACTGTTTTTT. Complete variable domain (other parts from reference TRBV11-2 and TRBJ1-4): EAGVAQSPRYKIIEKRQSVAFWCNPISGHATLYWYQQILGQGPKLLIQFQNNGVVDDSQLPKDRFSAERLKGVDSTLKIQPAKLEDSAVYLCASSFGGSQNEKLFFGSGTQLSVL.